The subject of this entry is one T cell receptor beta chain. Clones were sequenced by immunoSEQ multiplex PCR, and TCRdb holds only the in-frame ones, with some missing. The sample has roughly 250,000 clones; 75% to 95% are singletons. CDR1 is MDHEN and CDR2 is SYDVKM in the germline V gene. There are 15 residues in the CDR3. Unmatched junction bases numbered 13, after V lost 7 bases and J lost 6 bases. The data are from a study of blood T cell repertoires in COVID-19. Overall study context: Nucleic acid was either cDNA or gDNA, and it came from T cells, B-cell-depleted T cells, or PBMCs.

This clonotype was obtained from a woman between 18 and 29 years old who had recovered from COVID-19. The gene calls are TRBV28 and TRBJ2-3; 7 nucleotides align to TRBD2. The source material was PBMCs or T cells enriched from blood (not recorded which). CDR3 nucleotides: TGTGCCAGCAACTTGGCGGGAGTTCCAGGGGATACGCAGTATTTT. As protein: CASNLAGVPGDTQYF.